This TCR beta chain was identified during a study of beta chain features in type 1 diabetes. The study, taken as a whole, reports: Highly expressing activated T cells could be over-counted with a cDNA template. Moderate yet significant TCRB CDR3 shortening was seen in Type 1 diabetes patients in all four CD4+ subsets.

V lost 7 bases, J lost 7 bases, and 16 bases lay in between. The CDR3 runs 12 residues. Germline V gene data show CDR1 as GTSNPN and CDR2 as SVGIG (reference sequence). With respect to this clone: Antigen specificity is unknown.

Each sorted fraction was over 95% pure. Reverse transcription of all isolated RNA meant that expressed TCRB transcripts were sequenced. Produced via immunoSEQ multiplex PCR; TCRdb's table is partial and in-frame only. The sample includes hundreds of thousands of clones, about 14% of them seen just once. Specimen: naive CD4+ T cells from blood. This chain links TRBV30 with TRBJ1-2; tentative D call: TRBD1 (6 bases). The receptor's source is a man between 18 and 35 years old with type 1 diabetes. Here the CDR3 reads CASTPGARGYTF. Written as DNA, the CDR3 is TGTGCCTCCACCCCAGGGGCCCGTGGCTACACCTTC.